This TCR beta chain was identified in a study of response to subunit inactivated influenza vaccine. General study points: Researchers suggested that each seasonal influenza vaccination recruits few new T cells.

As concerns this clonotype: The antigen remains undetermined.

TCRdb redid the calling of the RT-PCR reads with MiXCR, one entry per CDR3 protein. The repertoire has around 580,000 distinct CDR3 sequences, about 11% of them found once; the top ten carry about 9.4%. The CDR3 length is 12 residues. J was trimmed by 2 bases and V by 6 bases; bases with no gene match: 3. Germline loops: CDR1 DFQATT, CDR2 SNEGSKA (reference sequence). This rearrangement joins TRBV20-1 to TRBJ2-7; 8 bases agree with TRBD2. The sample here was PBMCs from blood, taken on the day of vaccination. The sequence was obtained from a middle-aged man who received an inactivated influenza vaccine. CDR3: CSARGAPYEQYF. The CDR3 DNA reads TGCAGTGCGCGGGGGGCCCCCTACGAGCAGTACTTC.